One sample yielded the 4 T cell receptor beta chains listed below, sequenced in a study of beta chain features in type 1 diabetes. As every portion of the isolated RNA was reverse transcribed, the sequencing read expressed TCRB transcripts. Clones were read by immunoSEQ multiplex PCR, and TCRdb kept only the in-frame ones, dropping some. This table holds 120,000 to 150,000 clones, 9% to 10% found once. Source material: central memory CD4+ T cells from blood. The receptors here all came from a woman between 35 and 50 years old in good health.

This clone showed up many times. The CDR3 loop is CASSLDSPGANVLTF. As DNA, the CDR3 is TGTGCCAGCAGCTTGGACAGTCCTGGGGCCAACGTCCTGACTTTC. This chain connects TRBV7-2 to TRBJ2-6; D might be TRBD1 (6 bases). V lost 3 bases to trimming and J lost 2 bases, with 8 bases between them. This CDR3 spans 15 amino acids. Looked up from germline, CDR1 is SGHTA and CDR2 is FQGNSA.

This clone has just a few counts. The chain combines TRBV18 with TRBJ2-2; 8 bases match TRBD2. The V segment lost 0 bases and the J segment 1 base; nucleotides outside the gene matches: 1. The CDR3 contains 16 residues. CDR1 is KGHSH, CDR2 LQKENI, per germline. CDR3 amino acids: CASSPPSGGNTGELFF. The CDR3, as DNA: TGTGCCAGCTCACCACCGAGCGGGGGGAACACCGGGGAGCTGTTTTTT.

At least ten counts were recorded for this clone. The sample holds other DNA sequences that translate to the same CDR3. The V call is TRBV25-1, the J call TRBJ1-5; D gene uncertain. The CDR3 loop spans 13 amino acids. V lost 3 bases and J lost 4, with 7 bases in between. Germline loops: CDR1 MGHDK, CDR2 SYGVNS. CDR3 in DNA: TGTGCCAGCAGTGAGCCCGGTAATCAGCCCCAGCATTTT. Protein product: CASSEPGNQPQHF.

This clone was seen a few times. The rearrangement joins TRBV25-1 to TRBJ2-3, with 8 bases lining up with TRBD1. Germline V gives CDR1 MGHDK, CDR2 SYGVNS. The CDR3 loop spans 13 amino acids. After removal of 5 bases from V and 7 bases from J, the junction contained 5 bases not matched to a gene. This chain's CDR3 is CASSWTGQNTQYF. The CDR3 DNA reads as TGTGCCAGCAGTTGGACAGGGCAAAATACGCAGTATTTT.